These 15 T cell receptor beta chains share one sample of origin, sequenced in a study of vaccination and CD4 T cells after COVID-19 (dated by TCRdb to between 2020 and 2023). Libraries came from PCR. The sequencer listed for this sample is Illumina iSeq 100. TCRdb itself trimmed the public reads at Q25 with fastp, ran MiXCR and retained productive beta chains. Here each entry gathers all rows of one CDR3 protein and keeps the most common genes and DNA. The sample records around 21,000 distinct CDR3 sequences, 45% to 70% of which are singletons. The ten biggest clones cover more than 0.95% of the sample. Sequencing was performed on CD4+ T cells from blood, taken after SARS-CoV-2 vaccination. These receptors were obtained from a human donor who had recovered from COVID-19.

The chain couples TRBV2 to TRBJ2-1, with D unresolved. Trimming took off 4 bases at V and 0 bases at J, with 13 bases between the two ends. The length of the CDR3 is 16 residues. CDR1 SNHLY and CDR2 FYNNEI come from the germline V gene. The CDR3 loop is CASSAWARSSYNEQFF. The DNA for the CDR3 is TGTGCCAGCAGTGCGTGGGCGAGAAGCTCCTACAATGAGCAGTTCTTC.

The V gene is TRBV19, the J gene TRBJ2-3; TRBD2 might be the D (6 bases). The germline V gene has CDR1 LNHDA and CDR2 SQIVND (reference sequence). The V end was cut by 3 bases, the J end by 7 bases, with 17 bases between. The length of the CDR3 is 15 residues. The CDR3 sequence is CASSISRDSPYTQYF. CDR3 in DNA: TGTGCCAGTAGTATTTCCCGGGACTCTCCATATACGCAGTATTTT.

The chain links TRBV12-3 or TRBV12-4 to TRBJ2-7; TRBD2 matches 11 bases. Germline trimming cut 3 bases from V and 9 bases from J; bases unmatched to any gene: 10. The CDR3 contains 15 residues. CDR3 nucleotide sequence: TGTGCCAGCAGTTTTCACACTAGCGGGAGTTCGGGGCAGTACTTC. Encoded protein: CASSFHTSGSSGQYF.

This clonotype was detected only a few times. The chain recombines TRBV20-1 with TRBJ1-6; no clear D. Deletions cut 4 bases from V and 9 bases from J, with 16 bases between. In germline, CDR1 is DFQATT, CDR2 SNEGSKA (reference sequence). The CDR3 is 14 amino acids. CDR3 coding DNA: TGCAGTGCTAAAGGGCGGGCTCCCTTTTCACCCCTCCACTTT. Its translation is CSAKGRAPFSPLHF.

The rearrangement joins TRBV19 to TRBJ1-1; D is undetermined. Germline V gene data show CDR1 as LNHDA and CDR2 as SQIVND (reference sequence). Trimming took 6 bases from V and 1 from J, leaving 9 bases between them. The CDR3 contains 13 residues. CDR3 loop: CASSPRENTEAFF. The CDR3 DNA sequence: TGTGCCAGTAGCCCGAGGGAGAACACTGAAGCTTTCTTT. The complete variable domain, with remaining parts taken from reference TRBV19 and TRBJ1-1, reads DGGITQSPKYLFRKEGQNVTLSCEQNLNHDAMYWYRQDPGQGLRLIYYSQIVNDFQKGDIAEGYSVSREKKESFPLTVTSAQKNPTAFYLCASSPRENTEAFFGQGTRLTVV.

V gene TRBV20-1 combines with J gene TRBJ2-7; TRBD1 agrees at 8 bases. The V gene end was trimmed by 2 bases and the J gene end by 7 bases; junction bases not matched to a gene: 7. The germline gives CDR1 DFQATT, CDR2 SNEGSKA (reference sequence). The CDR3 sequence is 13 residues long. For the CDR3, the DNA is TGCAGTGCTAGAAGTCAGGGGGCGGGAGAGCAGTACTTC. As protein: CSARSQGAGEQYF.

The chain carries TRBV20-1 and TRBJ1-2, with D perhaps TRBD1 (5 bases). The CDR3 loop spans 15 amino acids. The V end was cut by 6 bases, the J end by 0 bases, with 17 bases between. Germline CDR1 is DFQATT and CDR2 is SNEGSKA (reference sequence). The CDR3 reads CSATGTAASNYGYTF. In nucleotides, the CDR3 is TGCAGTGCCACCGGGACCGCGGCTTCTAACTATGGCTACACCTTC.

The chain combines TRBV7-3 with TRBJ2-7, with 7 bases aligning to TRBD2. Trimming took 1 base from V and 5 from J; bases not matched to a gene: 8. The CDR3 consists of 15 residues. Germline V CDR1 and CDR2: SGHTA, FQGTGA. CDR3 bases: TGTGCCAGCAGCTTAAATGCGGGAGAGGTGGACGAGCAGTACTTC. Protein product: CASSLNAGEVDEQYF.

The gene calls are TRBV10-3 and TRBJ2-3; no reliable D call. Per the germline V gene, CDR1 is ENHRY and CDR2 is SYGVKD. The CDR3 totals 15 residues. Trimming removed 7 bases from V and 1 base from J, with 15 bases in between. CDR3 amino acids: CAITATMRGTDTQYF. CDR3 DNA sequence: TGTGCCATCACCGCGACAATGCGTGGCACAGATACGCAGTATTTT.

This clonotype was recorded a few times. The chain joins TRBV6-5 to TRBJ2-6; unclear D gene. Trimming took 4 bases from V and 0 from J, leaving 10 bases between them. The CDR3 sequence is 16 residues long. The germline gives CDR1 MNHEY, CDR2 SVGAGI. The CDR3 coding sequence is TGTGCCAGCAGTTTTTCGGGCCACTCTGGGGCCAACGTCCTGACTTTC. This encodes CASSFSGHSGANVLTF.

The CDR3 protein is CASSLQGETQYF. In nucleotides, the CDR3 is TGTGCCAGCAGCTTACAGGGGGAGACCCAGTACTTC. The gene calls are TRBV7-6 and TRBJ2-5; tentatively, D is TRBD1 (6 bases). The V gene's germline CDR1 is SGHVS and CDR2 FNYEAQ. This CDR3 has 12 residues. The V and J ends lost 2 bases and 5 bases respectively, with 6 bases between them.

The V gene is TRBV2, the J gene TRBJ2-2; 12 nucleotides agree with TRBD2. Germline trimming cut 4 bases from V and 5 bases from J; bases unmatched to any gene: 11. There are 18 residues in the CDR3. CDR1 is SNHLY and CDR2 is FYNNEI in the germline V gene. CDR3 nucleotide sequence: TGTGCCAGCAGTGGACTAGCGGGAGAAAGAACGGGAACCGGGGAGCTGTTTTTT. As protein: CASSGLAGERTGTGELFF.

This clonotype was seen only a few times. The chain carries TRBV7-8 and TRBJ2-5; 9 nucleotides match TRBD1. The V and J ends lost 2 bases and 4 bases, in that order; junction bases with no gene match: 2. The CDR3 runs to 14 residues. Germline V lookup: CDR1 SGHVS, CDR2 FQNEAQ. CDR3 loop: CASSLPTGGETQYF. The CDR3 coding sequence is TGTGCCAGCAGCTTACCGACAGGGGGAGAGACCCAGTACTTC.

This clonotype was recorded a few times. V and J are TRBV20-1 and TRBJ2-1; D is undetermined. Germline CDR1 and CDR2: DFQATT and SNEGSKA (reference sequence). Deletions cut 6 bases from V and 4 bases from J, with 13 bases between. The CDR3 covers 13 residues. CDR3 in amino acids: CSAPLPPYNEQFF. CDR3 sequence (DNA): TGCAGTGCACCGCTCCCTCCGTACAATGAGCAGTTCTTC.

The chain carries TRBV12-3 or TRBV12-4 and TRBJ2-7; 10 nucleotides align to TRBD1. The V and J ends lost 5 bases and 4 bases, in that order; junction bases with no gene match: 5. CDR3 length: 14 residues. CDR3 residues: CASSEGTGAYEQYF. CDR3 bases: TGTGCCAGCAGTGAAGGGACAGGGGCATACGAGCAGTACTTC.